These 4 T cell receptor beta chains were sequenced from one sample in a study of T cell repertoires in cytomegalovirus infection. MiXCR, applied by TCRdb to the reads, yields one record per CDR3 protein. The repertoire holds under 350,000 distinct CDR3 sequences, with roughly 21% as singletons. These receptors lack a known antigen. Sequencing used cultured PBMCs, obtained from culture after CMV antigen stimulation. The receptors here all came from a human donor in good health (CMV status not recorded). Some clones in this sample may be carry-over from other donors' samples.

This clonotype was observed many times. The gene calls are TRBV18 and TRBJ2-2; D might be TRBD1 or TRBD2, each matching 6 bases. The CDR3 extends over 16 amino acids. Looked up from germline, CDR1 is KGHSH and CDR2 is LQKENI. The V end was cut by 6 bases, the J end by 4 bases, with 18 bases between. Written as DNA, the CDR3 is TGTGCCAGCTCTCAAAACAGGGACTCGAGCACCGGGGAGCTGTTTTTT. Translating it yields CASSQNRDSSTGELFF.

This chain connects TRBV28 to TRBJ1-3; D is unresolved. The V and J ends lost 5 bases and 8 bases respectively, with 19 bases between them. Germline loops: CDR1 MDHEN, CDR2 SYDVKM. The length of the CDR3 is 15 residues. The CDR3 DNA sequence: TGTGCCAGCAGTCCAATGACGGCTTCTTGGGACACCATATATTTT. Its protein product is CASSPMTASWDTIYF.

This chain connects TRBV24-1 to TRBJ2-1; 7 nucleotides match TRBD1. The CDR3 runs to 19 residues. The germline gives CDR1 KGHDR, CDR2 SFDVKD. V was clipped by 6 bases and J by 7 bases; unmatched bases: 23. The CDR3 DNA follows: TGTGCCACCAGTAGCGTACGGTCTAACAGGGGATTAATTGCGAATGAGCAGTTCTTC. Translated: CATSSVRSNRGLIANEQFF.

This clonotype was seen ten or more times. The genes are TRBV7-2 and TRBJ1-1; D unclear. The CDR3 is 13 residues long. V gave up 5 bases and J gave up 7 bases, with 14 bases separating them. In germline, CDR1 is SGHTA, CDR2 FQGNSA. The CDR3 bases are TGTGCCAGCAGCCCCCCCCTCTCCCTTGAAGCTTTCTTT. This translates into CASSPPLSLEAFF.